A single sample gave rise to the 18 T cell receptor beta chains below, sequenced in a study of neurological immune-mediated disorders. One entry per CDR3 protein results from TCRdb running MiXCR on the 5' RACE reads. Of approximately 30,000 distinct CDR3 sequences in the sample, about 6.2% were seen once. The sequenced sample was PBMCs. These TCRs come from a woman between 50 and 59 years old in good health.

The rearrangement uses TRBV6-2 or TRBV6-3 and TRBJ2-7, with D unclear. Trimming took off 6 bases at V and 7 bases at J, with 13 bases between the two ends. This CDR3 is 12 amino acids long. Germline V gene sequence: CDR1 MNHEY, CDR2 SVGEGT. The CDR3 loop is CASRKSLGEQYF. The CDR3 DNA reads TGTGCCAGCAGAAAGAGCCTCGGAGAGCAGTACTTC.

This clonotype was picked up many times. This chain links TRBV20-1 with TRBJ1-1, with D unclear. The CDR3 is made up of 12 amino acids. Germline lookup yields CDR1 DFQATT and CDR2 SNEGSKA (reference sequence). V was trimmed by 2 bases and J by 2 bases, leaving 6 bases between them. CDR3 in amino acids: CSARRTNTEAFF. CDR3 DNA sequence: TGCAGTGCTAGAAGGACCAACACTGAAGCTTTCTTT.

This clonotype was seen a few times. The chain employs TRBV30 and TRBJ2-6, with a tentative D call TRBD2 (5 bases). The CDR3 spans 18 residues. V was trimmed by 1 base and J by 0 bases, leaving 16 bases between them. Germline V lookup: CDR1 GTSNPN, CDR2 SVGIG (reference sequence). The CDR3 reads CAWSDGSSPNSGANVLTF. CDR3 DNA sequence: TGTGCCTGGAGTGACGGTTCTAGCCCCAACTCTGGGGCCAACGTCCTGACTTTC.

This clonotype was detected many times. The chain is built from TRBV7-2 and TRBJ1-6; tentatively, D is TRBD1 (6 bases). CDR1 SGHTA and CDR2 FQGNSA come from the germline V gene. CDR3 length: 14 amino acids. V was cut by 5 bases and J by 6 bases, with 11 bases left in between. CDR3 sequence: CASSLRGTNSPLHF. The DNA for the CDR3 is TGTGCCAGCAGCCTCAGGGGCACTAATTCACCCCTCCACTTT. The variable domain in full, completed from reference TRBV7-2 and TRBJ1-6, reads GAGVSQSPSNKVTEKGKDVELRCDPISGHTALYWYRQSLGQGLEFLIYFQGNSAPDKSGLPSDRFSAERTGGSVSTLTIQRTQQEDSAVYLCASSLRGTNSPLHFGNGTRLTVT.

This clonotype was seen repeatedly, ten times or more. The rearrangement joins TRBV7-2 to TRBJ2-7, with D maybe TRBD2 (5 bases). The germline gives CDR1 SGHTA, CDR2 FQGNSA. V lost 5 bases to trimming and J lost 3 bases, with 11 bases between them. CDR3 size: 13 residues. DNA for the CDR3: TGTGCCAGCAGCCTACGGGAAGACTACGAGCAGTACTTC. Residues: CASSLREDYEQYF.

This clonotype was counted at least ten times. In nucleotides, the CDR3 is TGTGCCAGCAGCAACTACGGCACAGGGAATGATCAGCCCCAGCATTTT. Translating gives CASSNYGTGNDQPQHF. The rearrangement links TRBV5-6 to TRBJ1-5; D is possibly TRBD1 (6 bases). This CDR3 is built from 16 residues. The germline V gene has CDR1 SGHDT and CDR2 YYEEEE. Trimming left V 4 bases short and J 5 bases short, with 19 bases between.

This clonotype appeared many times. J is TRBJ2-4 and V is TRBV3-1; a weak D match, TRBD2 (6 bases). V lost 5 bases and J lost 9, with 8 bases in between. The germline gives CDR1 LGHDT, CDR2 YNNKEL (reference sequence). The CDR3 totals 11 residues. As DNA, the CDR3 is TGTGCCAGCAGCACCGGGGGCATTCAGTACTTC. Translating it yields CASSTGGIQYF. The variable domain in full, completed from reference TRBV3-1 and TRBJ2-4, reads DTAVSQTPKYLVTQMGNDKSIKCEQNLGHDTMYWYKQDSKKFLKIMFSYNNKELIINETVPNRFSPKSPDKAHLNLHINSLELGDSAVYFCASSTGGIQYFGAGTRLSVL.

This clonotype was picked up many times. Here the CDR3 reads CASSYETADTEAFF. The CDR3, as DNA: TGTGCCAGCAGTTACGAGACGGCGGACACTGAAGCTTTCTTT. The V gene is TRBV6-2 or TRBV6-3, the J gene TRBJ1-1, with D uncertain. The CDR3 contains 14 residues. CDR1 and CDR2 from the germline V gene are MNHEY and SVGEGT. V was cut by 2 bases and J by 3 bases, with 10 bases left in between.

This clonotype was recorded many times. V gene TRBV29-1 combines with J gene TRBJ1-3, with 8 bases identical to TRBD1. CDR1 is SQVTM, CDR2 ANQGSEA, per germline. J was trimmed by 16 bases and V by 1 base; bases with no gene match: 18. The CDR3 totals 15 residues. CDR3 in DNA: TGCAGCGTTGAAGGGGGGGGGGGACAGGCTCACCCTGGCTATTTT. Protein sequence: CSVEGGGGQAHPGYF.

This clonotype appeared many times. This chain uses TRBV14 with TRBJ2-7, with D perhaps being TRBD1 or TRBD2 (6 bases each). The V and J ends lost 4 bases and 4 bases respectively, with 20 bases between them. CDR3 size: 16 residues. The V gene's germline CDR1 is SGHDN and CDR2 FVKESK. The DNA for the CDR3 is TGTGCCAGCAGCCTCCTGTCGGGGGCCCTCCGGTACGAGCAGTACTTC. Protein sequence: CASSLLSGALRYEQYF.

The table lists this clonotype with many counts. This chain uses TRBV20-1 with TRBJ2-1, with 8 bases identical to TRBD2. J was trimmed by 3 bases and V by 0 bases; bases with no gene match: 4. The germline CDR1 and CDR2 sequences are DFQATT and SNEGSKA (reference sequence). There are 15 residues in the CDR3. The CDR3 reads CSARDRGTSYNEQFF. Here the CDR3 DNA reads TGCAGTGCTAGAGATCGGGGGACTAGCTACAATGAGCAGTTCTTC.

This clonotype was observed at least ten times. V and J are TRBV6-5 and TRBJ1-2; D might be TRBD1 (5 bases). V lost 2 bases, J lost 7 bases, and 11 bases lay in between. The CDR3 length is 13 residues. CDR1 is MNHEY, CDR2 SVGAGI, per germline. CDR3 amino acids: CASSYTGDRGYTF. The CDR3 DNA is TGTGCCAGCAGTTACACGGGGGATCGTGGCTACACCTTC.

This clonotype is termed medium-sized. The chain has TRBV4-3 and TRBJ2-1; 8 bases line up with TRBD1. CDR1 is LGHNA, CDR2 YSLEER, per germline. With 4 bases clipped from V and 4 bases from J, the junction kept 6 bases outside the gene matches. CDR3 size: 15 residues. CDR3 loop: CASSRETGVYNEQFF. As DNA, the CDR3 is TGCGCCAGCAGCCGAGAGACAGGGGTGTACAATGAGCAGTTCTTC.

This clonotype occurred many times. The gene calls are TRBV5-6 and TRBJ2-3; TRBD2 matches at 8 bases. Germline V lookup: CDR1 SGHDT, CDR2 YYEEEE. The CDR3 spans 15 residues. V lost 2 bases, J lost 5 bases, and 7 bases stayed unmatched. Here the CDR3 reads CASSLTSGGVDTQYF. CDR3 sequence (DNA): TGTGCCAGCAGCTTAACTAGCGGAGGGGTAGATACGCAGTATTTT.

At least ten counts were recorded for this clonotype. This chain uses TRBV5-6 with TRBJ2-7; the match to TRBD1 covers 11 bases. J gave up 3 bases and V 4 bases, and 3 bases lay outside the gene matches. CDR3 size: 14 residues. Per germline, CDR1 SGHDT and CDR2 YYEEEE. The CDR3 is CASSRTGGFYEQYF. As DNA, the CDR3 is TGTGCCAGCAGCAGGACAGGGGGCTTCTACGAGCAGTACTTC.

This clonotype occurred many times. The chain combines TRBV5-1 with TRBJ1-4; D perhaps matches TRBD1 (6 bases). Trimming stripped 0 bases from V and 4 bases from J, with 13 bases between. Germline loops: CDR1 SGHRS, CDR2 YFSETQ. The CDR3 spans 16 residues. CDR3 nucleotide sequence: TGCGCCAGCAGCTTGGAACCCCAGGGGTTTAATGAAAAACTGTTTTTT. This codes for CASSLEPQGFNEKLFF.

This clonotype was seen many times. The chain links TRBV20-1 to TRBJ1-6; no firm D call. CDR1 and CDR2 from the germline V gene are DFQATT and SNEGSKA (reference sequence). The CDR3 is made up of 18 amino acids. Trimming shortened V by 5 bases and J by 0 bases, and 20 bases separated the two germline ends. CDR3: CSAGVLAGPSSYNSPLHF. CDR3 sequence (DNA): TGCAGTGCTGGGGTTTTAGCCGGACCTAGCTCCTATAATTCACCCCTCCACTTT.

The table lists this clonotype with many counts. Here the CDR3 reads CASSLASGSAPSYGYTF. In nucleotides, the CDR3 is TGTGCCAGCAGCTTAGCGTCAGGGTCAGCCCCCAGCTATGGCTACACCTTC. J is TRBJ1-2 and V is TRBV7-6, with D tentatively TRBD1 (5 bases). Germline values: CDR1 SGHVS, CDR2 FNYEAQ. The CDR3 loop spans 17 amino acids. Deletions cut 0 bases from V and 4 bases from J, with 18 bases between.